Below, one T cell receptor (beta chain) is given with its context. In the study's own analysis: Nucleated cell number was recorded as an estimate derived from reference gene primer amplification. The assay was immunoSEQ multiplex PCR, and TCRdb's table has in-frame clones only and misses some. The DNA was the basis for D and trimming; V, J and clone size are from that table. Of around 300,000 clones listed, 88% are singletons. These data are taken from a study of blood T cell repertoires in COVID-19. For the study at large: Some COVID-19 samples were acute and others convalescent; all came from the United States, Italy and Spain.

The CDR3 totals 15 residues. Germline assignment: CDR1 SGHTA and CDR2 FQGNSA. Losses at the gene ends were 10 bases for V and 5 bases for J; bases not matched to a gene: 9. The source of this sequence is a man aged 18-30 years with active or convalescent COVID-19. The chain has TRBV7-2 and TRBJ1-6; 9 bases agree with TRBD1. Sequenced input: peripheral blood. CDR3 amino acids: CATSHGTGNNSPLHF. CDR3 nucleotides: TGTGCCACCTCCCACGGGACAGGGAATAATTCACCCCTCCACTTT.